The next 27 T cell receptor beta chains were all read from a single sample in a study of regulatory T cells in long-lasting Graves disease. Arm-PCR with iRepertoire HTBI primers amplified the CDR3 regions for these TCR beta libraries. TCRdb independently ran MiXCR on the multiplex PCR reads; one entry per CDR3 protein. The table has around 400,000 distinct CDR3 sequences, around 24% seen once; the top ten hold roughly 28%. Specified time point: persistent/refractory GD, antithyroid drugs over 5 years with positive TRAb. The TCR library was prepared using RNA isolated from PBMCs. The sample was peripheral blood mononuclear cells (PBMCs), taken when the disease was refractory, from a patient treated with antithyroid drugs. The receptors here all came from a female donor with Graves disease.

The sample holds a few counts of this clonotype. This chain uses TRBV20-1 with TRBJ2-1, with 13 bases that match TRBD2. The germline gives CDR1 DFQATT, CDR2 SNEGSKA (reference sequence). The CDR3 is 15 residues long. J lost 8 bases, V lost 5 bases, and 9 bases had no gene match. In nucleotides, the CDR3 is TGCAGTGCTGAACTAGCGGGAGGGGGGGTGGATGAGCAGTTCTTC. Protein: CSAELAGGGVDEQFF.

The genes are TRBV5-1 and TRBJ1-2; D remains unclear. V was shortened by 6 bases and J by 1 base, with 10 bases between the two germline ends. Germline loops: CDR1 SGHRS, CDR2 YFSETQ. This CDR3 region has 13 residues. CDR3 nucleotide sequence: TGCGCCAGCATGGGCGCTAATAACTATGGCTACACCTTC. It translates to CASMGANNYGYTF.

In its sample, this clonotype was seen a few times. V is TRBV29-1 and J is TRBJ2-7; 12 positions agree with TRBD2. This CDR3 spans 12 amino acids. The germline V gene has CDR1 SQVTM and CDR2 ANQGSEA. V lost 7 bases and J lost 7; bases outside the gene matches: 5. For the CDR3, the DNA is TGCAGCGGGGGGACTAGCGGGCCAGAGCAGTACTTC. The encoded protein is CSGGTSGPEQYF.

In its sample, this clonotype was seen many times. This chain uses TRBV28 with TRBJ1-6; 8 bases fit TRBD1. This CDR3 is built from 14 residues. With V trimmed by 4 bases and J by 9 bases, 5 bases remained unmatched. Looked up from germline, CDR1 is MDHEN and CDR2 is SYDVKM. CDR3 amino acids: CASSSQGAGSPLHF. The CDR3 nucleotides read TGTGCCAGCAGTTCTCAGGGGGCTGGTTCACCCCTCCACTTT.

This clonotype was found many times. The V and J genes are TRBV2 and TRBJ2-5; 7 bases fit TRBD1. The CDR3 runs to 13 residues. The germline CDR1 and CDR2 sequences are SNHLY and FYNNEI. After removal of 7 bases from V and 2 bases from J, the junction contained 4 bases not matched to a gene. This CDR3 is CASNPGQQETQYF. CDR3 nucleotides: TGTGCCAGCAATCCGGGACAGCAAGAGACCCAGTACTTC.

This clonotype was counted at least ten times. The V and J genes are TRBV2 and TRBJ1-4, with D hard to call. Looked up from germline, CDR1 is SNHLY and CDR2 is FYNNEI. The CDR3 extends over 13 amino acids. V dropped 5 bases and J dropped 13 bases, with 17 bases sitting between them. The chain's CDR3 is CASSITEGNRLFF. The DNA for the CDR3 is TGTGCCAGCAGTATAACAGAAGGGAATAGACTGTTTTTT. Full variable domain (missing parts from reference TRBV2 and TRBJ1-4): EPEVTQTPSHQVTQMGQEVILRCVPISNHLYFYWYRQILGQKVEFLVSFYNNEISEKSEIFDDQFSVERPDGSNFTLKIRSTKLEDSAMYFCASSITEGNRLFFGSGTQLSVL.

The rearrangement joins TRBV30 to TRBJ2-7; no clear D. Germline CDR1 reads GTSNPN; CDR2 reads SVGIG (reference sequence). V was clipped by 0 bases and J by 2 bases, with 5 bases between them. The CDR3 has 12 residues. The CDR3 reads CAWSVTAYEQYF. DNA of the CDR3: TGTGCCTGGAGTGTAACAGCCTACGAGCAGTACTTC.

This clonotype was counted a few times. The J gene is TRBJ2-7, the V gene TRBV3-1; D gene uncertain. The CDR3 is 13 residues long. CDR1 and CDR2 (germline): LGHDT, YNNKEL (reference sequence). Between the trimmed V and J ends, which lost 4 bases and 6 bases, there was a span of 13 bases. CDR3 nucleotide sequence: TGTGCCAGCAGCCTCAGAACTACTTTCGAGCAGTACTTC. This gives the protein CASSLRTTFEQYF.

This chain links TRBV6-1 with TRBJ2-5, with 9 bases lining up with TRBD2. The germline gives CDR1 MNHNS, CDR2 SASEGT. Germline trimming cut 6 bases from V and 5 bases from J; bases unmatched to any gene: 10. CDR3 length equals 15 residues. This CDR3 is CASRPTSGGSETQYF. The CDR3, as DNA: TGTGCCAGCAGACCGACTAGCGGAGGTTCGGAGACCCAGTACTTC.

Turning to this clonotype: Sequence at one end of the junction differs from germline and may be a read error. The V call is TRBV10-3, the J call TRBJ2-7, with 13 bases matching TRBD2. The CDR3 sequence is 16 residues long. Germline V gives CDR1 ENHRY, CDR2 SYGVKD. In nucleotides, the CDR3 is TGTGCCAGCAGTCATAGAGGGGGACTAGCGGGATACGAGCAGTACTTC. Residues: CASSHRGGLAGYEQYF.

This clonotype was seen repeatedly, ten times or more. CDR3 DNA: TGTGCCAGCGAGGATAGATACTCCTACGAGCAGTACTTC. It translates to CASEDRYSYEQYF. The chain joins TRBV2 to TRBJ2-7; D is unresolved. Trimming removed 8 bases from V and 0 bases from J, with 11 bases in between. The CDR3 loop spans 13 amino acids. CDR1 SNHLY and CDR2 FYNNEI come from the germline V gene.

There are many counts of this clonotype. The genes are TRBV6-1 and TRBJ1-2; no definite D call. Trimming stripped 4 bases from V and 4 bases from J, with 10 bases between. CDR1 and CDR2 (germline): MNHNS, SASEGT. The CDR3 has 13 residues. CDR3 DNA: TGTGCCAGCAGTGCCCGGACGCTCTATGGCTACACCTTC. The encoded protein is CASSARTLYGYTF.

The table lists this clonotype with a few counts. The chain is built from TRBV27 and TRBJ2-7; no firm D call. The CDR3 covers 15 residues. Germline V lookup: CDR1 MNHEY, CDR2 SMNVEV (reference sequence). V was pared by 4 bases and J by 6 bases, with 19 bases between. CDR3 amino acids: CASSWTNSLIREQYF. CDR3 in DNA: TGTGCCAGCAGTTGGACCAATTCATTGATCCGCGAGCAGTACTTC.

This clonotype was picked up a small number of times. V gene TRBV30 combines with J gene TRBJ2-2, with TRBD2 identical over 7 bases. J gave up 6 bases and V 0 bases, and 7 bases lay outside the gene matches. This CDR3 is 15 amino acids long. The germline gives CDR1 GTSNPN, CDR2 SVGIG (reference sequence). The CDR3: CAWSVGREIPGELFF. The CDR3 DNA sequence: TGTGCCTGGAGTGTTGGGCGGGAGATCCCCGGGGAGCTGTTTTTT.

This clonotype has only a few counts. V is TRBV6-5 and J is TRBJ1-3; D uncertain. Germline loops: CDR1 MNHEY, CDR2 SVGAGI. The CDR3 sequence is 14 residues long. Trimming took off 3 bases at V and 2 bases at J, with 8 bases between the two ends. DNA for the CDR3: TGTGCCAGCAGTTATCCGGACCCTGGAAACACCATATATTTT. Encoded protein: CASSYPDPGNTIYF.

This clonotype occurred many times. The rearrangement joins TRBV6-1 to TRBJ2-7, with 10 bases identical to TRBD1. The CDR3 covers 20 residues. Germline lookup yields CDR1 MNHNS and CDR2 SASEGT. V shed 6 bases, J shed 5 bases, and the junction held 25 bases outside the gene matches. CDR3 sequence: CASSLLGSPGGDRGIHEQYF. The DNA for the CDR3 is TGTGCCAGCAGCCTCCTCGGCTCCCCGGGTGGGGACAGGGGCATCCACGAGCAGTACTTC.

The J gene is TRBJ2-2, the V gene TRBV20-1; 9 bases map to TRBD1. The CDR3 runs 15 residues. The junction had 6 bases not matched to a gene; V was cut back by 5 bases and J by 2 bases. Germline lookup yields CDR1 DFQATT and CDR2 SNEGSKA (reference sequence). DNA for the CDR3: TGCAGTGCTCGACAGGGGGGCATCAACACCGGGGAGCTGTTTTTT. Its translation is CSARQGGINTGELFF.

In this sample, this clonotype turned up many times. The rearrangement joins TRBV7-2 to TRBJ1-4, with a possible D match to TRBD1 (5 bases). Trimming took off 3 bases at V and 11 bases at J, with 7 bases between the two ends. The germline V gene has CDR1 SGHTA and CDR2 FQGNSA. The CDR3 is made up of 11 amino acids. The CDR3 coding sequence is TGTGCCAGCAGCTTGGGGACGAAACTGTTTTTT. The encoded protein is CASSLGTKLFF.

The rearrangement uses TRBV5-1 and TRBJ1-2, with D unclear. Trimming removed 1 base at V and 7 bases at J, with 11 bases between. Germline V gives CDR1 SGHRS, CDR2 YFSETQ. CDR3 length: 13 amino acids. The CDR3 coding sequence is TGCGCCAGCAGCTTGCCCGGAGATTCTGGCTACACCTTC. As protein: CASSLPGDSGYTF. Looking up the rest from reference TRBV5-1 and TRBJ1-2 gives the full variable domain: KAGVTQTPRYLIKTRGQQVTLSCSPISGHRSVSWYQQTPGQGLQFLFEYFSETQRNKGNFPGRFSGRQFSNSRSEMNVSTLELGDSALYLCASSLPGDSGYTFGSGTRLTVV.

Details on this clonotype: Relative to the germline gene, one junction end is altered; a read error may explain this. This sequence joins TRBV7-7 and TRBJ2-1, with D maybe TRBD1 (6 bases). The CDR3 sequence is 14 residues long. Germline V CDR1 and CDR2: SSHAT, FNYEAQ (reference sequence). The chain's CDR3 is CASSLAMGHGEQFF. The CDR3 DNA reads as TGTGCTAGCAGCTTAGCAATGGGACACGGTGAGCAGTTCTTC.

The CDR3 region is CASSLEITLYEQYF. DNA of the CDR3: TGCGCCAGCAGCTTGGAGATAACTCTCTACGAGCAGTACTTC. The chain recombines TRBV5-1 with TRBJ2-7; D gene uncertain. The germline V and J ends were trimmed by 0 bases and 3 bases, with 10 bases remaining between them. Germline assignment: CDR1 SGHRS and CDR2 YFSETQ. This CDR3 region has 14 residues.

This clonotype was recorded at least ten times. The V gene is TRBV2, the J gene TRBJ2-7; 12 nucleotides match TRBD2. The CDR3 extends over 13 amino acids. After removal of 6 bases from V and 6 bases from J, the junction contained 3 bases not matched to a gene. Germline V lookup: CDR1 SNHLY, CDR2 FYNNEI. As DNA, the CDR3 is TGTGCCAGCAGCAAGACTAGCGGGAGCGAGCAGTACTTC. Translating gives CASSKTSGSEQYF.

The V gene is TRBV5-6, the J gene TRBJ1-6; TRBD1 aligns across 7 bases. V was pared by 4 bases and J by 9 bases, with 16 bases of the junction left unmatched. The germline gives CDR1 SGHDT, CDR2 YYEEEE. This CDR3 spans 17 amino acids. CDR3 residues: CASSQLPLGQLSSPLHF. The CDR3 coding sequence is TGTGCCAGCAGCCAACTCCCTCTGGGACAGTTGAGTTCACCCCTCCACTTT.

The chain joins TRBV2 to TRBJ2-4, with TRBD1 matching over 7 bases. In germline, CDR1 is SNHLY, CDR2 FYNNEI. There are 15 residues in the CDR3. V trimming: 4 bases; J trimming: 2 bases; junction bases outside the gene matches: 5. CDR3 residues: CASSVEQGSKNIQYF. The CDR3 DNA is TGTGCCAGCAGTGTCGAACAGGGGTCCAAAAACATTCAGTACTTC.

This clonotype was counted at least ten times. CDR3 bases: TGTGCCAGCAGTAACACGGCTGGGACAGGGGGAGAGACCCAGTACTTC. It is translated as CASSNTAGTGGETQYF. V usage is TRBV6-2 or TRBV6-3 and J usage is TRBJ2-5; 11 nucleotides align to TRBD1. This CDR3 is 16 amino acids long. The V gene end was trimmed by 5 bases and the J gene end by 4 bases; junction bases not matched to a gene: 9. The germline V gene encodes CDR1 MNHEY and CDR2 SVGEGT.

There are many counts of this clonotype. This rearrangement joins TRBV30 to TRBJ1-1; the D is unclear. Germline-derived CDR1 and CDR2 are GTSNPN and SVGIG (reference sequence). The CDR3 length is 15 residues. Trimming left V 2 bases short and J 1 base short, with 14 bases between. CDR3 DNA sequence: TGTGCCTGGAGTCGGTTGGGCCCCTCGAACACTGAAGCTTTCTTT. Translation: CAWSRLGPSNTEAFF. The entire variable domain, with the rest obtained from reference TRBV30 and TRBJ1-1, is as follows: SQTIHQWPATLVQPVGSPLSLECTVEGTSNPNLYWYRQAAGRGLQLLFYSVGIGQISSEVPQNLSASRPQDRQFILSSKKLLLSDSGFYLCAWSRLGPSNTEAFFGQGTRLTVV.

The V and J genes are TRBV9 and TRBJ1-3; D uncertain. Germline V gives CDR1 SGDLS, CDR2 YYNGEE. Between the trimmed V and J ends, which lost 3 bases and 0 bases, there was a span of 16 bases. The CDR3 is 17 amino acids. CDR3 loop: CASSALQGAVSGNTIYF. DNA for the CDR3: TGTGCCAGCAGCGCCCTACAAGGAGCCGTCTCTGGAAACACCATATATTTT.